Sequencing of this T cell receptor beta chain was carried out in a study of blood T cell repertoires in COVID-19. Study information: Samples representing acute and convalescent COVID-19 were sourced from the United States, Italy and Spain.

The CDR3 is 16 amino acids. The junction had 8 bases not matched to a gene; V was cut back by 4 bases and J by 2 bases. Germline lookup yields CDR1 SGHRS and CDR2 YFSETQ. Method: immunoSEQ multiplex PCR; TCRdb's copy keeps in-frame clones and lacks some. The table shows 100,000 or so clones, with roughly 76% occurring only once. This clone turned up a few times. The sequence was collected from a woman in her 70s with acute or convalescent COVID-19. The chain recombines TRBV5-1 with TRBJ1-3, with 8 bases that match TRBD1. Sequenced input: peripheral blood. The CDR3 region has the DNA TGCGCCAGCAGCCCTGCGACAGGGGTCGCTGGAAACACCATATATTTT. It specifies CASSPATGVAGNTIYF.